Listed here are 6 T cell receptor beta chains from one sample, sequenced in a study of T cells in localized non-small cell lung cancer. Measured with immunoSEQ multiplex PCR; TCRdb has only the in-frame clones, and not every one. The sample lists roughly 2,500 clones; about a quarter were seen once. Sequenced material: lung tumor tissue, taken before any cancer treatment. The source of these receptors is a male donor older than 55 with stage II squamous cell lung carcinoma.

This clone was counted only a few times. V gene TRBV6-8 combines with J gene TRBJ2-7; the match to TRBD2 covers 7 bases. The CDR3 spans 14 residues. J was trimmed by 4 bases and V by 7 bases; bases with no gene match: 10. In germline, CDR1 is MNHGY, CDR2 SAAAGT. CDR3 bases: TGTGCCAGCACCTCATCTAGCGGAGCTTACGAGCAGTACTTC. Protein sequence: CASTSSSGAYEQYF.

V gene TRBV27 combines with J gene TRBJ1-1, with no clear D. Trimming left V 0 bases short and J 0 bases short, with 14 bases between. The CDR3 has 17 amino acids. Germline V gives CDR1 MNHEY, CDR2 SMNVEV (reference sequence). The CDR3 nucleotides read TGTGCCAGCAGTTTATCCCCCTTGGGGAGAATGAACACTGAAGCTTTCTTT. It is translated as CASSLSPLGRMNTEAFF.

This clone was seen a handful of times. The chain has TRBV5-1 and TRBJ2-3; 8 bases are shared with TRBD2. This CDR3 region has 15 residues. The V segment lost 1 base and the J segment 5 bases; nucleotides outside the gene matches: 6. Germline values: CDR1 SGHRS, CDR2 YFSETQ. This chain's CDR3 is CASSLFAGGLDTQYF. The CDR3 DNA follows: TGCGCCAGCAGCTTGTTTGCGGGGGGCCTAGATACGCAGTATTTT.

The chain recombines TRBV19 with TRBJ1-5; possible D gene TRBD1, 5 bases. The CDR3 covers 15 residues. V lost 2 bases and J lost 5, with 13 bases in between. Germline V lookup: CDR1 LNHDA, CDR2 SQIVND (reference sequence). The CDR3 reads CASSIWQGGHQPQHF. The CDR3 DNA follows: TGTGCCAGTAGTATATGGCAGGGCGGGCATCAGCCCCAGCATTTT.

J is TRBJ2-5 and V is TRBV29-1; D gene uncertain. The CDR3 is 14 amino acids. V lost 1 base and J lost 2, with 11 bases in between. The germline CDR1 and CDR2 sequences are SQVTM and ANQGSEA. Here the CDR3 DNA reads TGCAGCGTTGAAGGGTGGCTGAGTCAAGAGACCCAGTACTTC. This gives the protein CSVEGWLSQETQYF.

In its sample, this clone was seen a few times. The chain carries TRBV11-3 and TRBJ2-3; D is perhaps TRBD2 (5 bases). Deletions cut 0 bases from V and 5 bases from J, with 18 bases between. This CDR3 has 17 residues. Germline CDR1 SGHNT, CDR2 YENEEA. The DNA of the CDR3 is TGTGCCAGCAGCTTAGAGCGGGCTGGATCTGGCATAGATACGCAGTATTTT. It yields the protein CASSLERAGSGIDTQYF.